This T cell receptor beta chain derives from a study of blood T cell repertoires in COVID-19 (dated by TCRdb to 2020 to 2021). With regard to the full study: The collaborator samples originated in the United States, Italy and Spain and spanned the acute and convalescent phases of COVID-19. Where HLA class I and class II types were available, the types were taken from metadata supplied by the sample provider, not from assay-based typing. The prospective study material was composed of cDNA or gDNA derived from T cells, B-cell-depleted T cells, or PBMCs. The samples were drawn from two sources: the first 160 participants of the ongoing ImmuneRACE study, and 1,000 to 1,500 subjects contributed by 6 global collaborators. Deeply sampled blood TCRbeta repertoires from subjects exposed to, actively infected with, or recovered from COVID-19 were included in the dataset. The repertoires were released in a freely available public database meant as a resource for research on the immune response to SARS-CoV-2. A de-identified subject ID, COVID-19 status, age in years and sex were almost always included in the sample metadata. The paper as a whole reports these results and caveats: The quantity of clinical and demographic metadata differed by source and by participant and was supplied without curation.

In the prospective study, participants were about 18 to 95 years old, resided in approximately 22 geographic areas of the United States, and were enrolled through a virtual design. To assign participants to cohorts, the prospective study relied on clinical history that participants themselves reported in a screening survey and a study questionnaire. Recovered participants in ImmuneRACE Cohort 3 were defined as having two consecutive negative NP/OP PCR tests, clearance from a healthcare professional, or resolution of symptoms. In the prospective study, mobile phlebotomists collected whole blood, serum and a nasopharyngeal or oropharyngeal swab from each participant. Additional blood draws and questionnaires over an approximately two-month period could optionally be provided by prospective study participants. Prospective study blood samples were shipped either frozen or at room temperature before DNA extraction.

Trimming takes 5 bases off V and 6 bases off J; junction bases not matched to a gene: 8. CDR1 and CDR2, per the germline V gene, are SGHNT and YENEEA. From the cysteine up to the phenylalanine, the CDR3 has a length of 14 residues. Kept here is only the CDR3 DNA, which spans 42 bases and is read in frame from base 1. About this clone itself: Its antigen has not been determined. No base-level quality is on record; no much larger clone is a single base apart.

The immunoSEQ Assay, a bias-controlled multiplex PCR, was used to amplify TCRbeta CDR3 regions from genomic DNA. Concerning the study's data processing: The number of nucleated cells in each sample was estimated from the amplification of reference gene primers within the assay. To quantify the absolute abundance of each unique TCRbeta CDR3 rearrangement, sequence reads were collapsed and filtered. For each sample, productive Simpson clonality was calculated as the square root of Simpson's diversity index over productive rearrangements. This is the immuneACCESS table as TCRdb keeps it, with only in-frame sequences that have V and J called. A part of the clones is gone; compared with another copy, unresolved V genes explain less than half, and the rest is unexplained. V, J and clone size derive from that table, while D and trimming were established from the DNA sequence. The sample has 260,000 or so clones on record, around 86% of them singletons. The ten largest clones add up to about 16% of the sample.

The chain is made from TRBV11-3 and TRBJ2-3; 7 bases in the middle match TRBD2. This receptor was obtained from a man aged 18 to 35 who had recovered from COVID-19. Source material: PBMCs or T cells enriched from blood (not recorded which). The CDR3 region: CASSLREKGDTQYF. The sequence in DNA is TGTGCCAGCAGCCTGCGGGAGAAGGGTGATACGCAGTATTTT.